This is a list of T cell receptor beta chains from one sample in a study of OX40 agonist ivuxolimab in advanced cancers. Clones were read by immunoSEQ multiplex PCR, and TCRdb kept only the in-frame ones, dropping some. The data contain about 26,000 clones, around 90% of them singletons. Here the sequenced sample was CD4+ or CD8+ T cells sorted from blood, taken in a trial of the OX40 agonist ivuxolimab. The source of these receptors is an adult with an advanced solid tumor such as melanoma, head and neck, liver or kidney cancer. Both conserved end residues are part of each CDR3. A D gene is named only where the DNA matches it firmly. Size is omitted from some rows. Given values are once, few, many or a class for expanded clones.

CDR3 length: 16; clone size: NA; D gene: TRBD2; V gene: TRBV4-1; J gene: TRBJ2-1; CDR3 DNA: TGCGCCAGCAGCCCTCAGGAGGCGGGGGGGAGCAATGAGCAGTTCTTC; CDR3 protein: CASSPQEAGGSNEQFF
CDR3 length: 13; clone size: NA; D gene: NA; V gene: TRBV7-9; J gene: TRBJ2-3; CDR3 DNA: TGTGCCAGCGAGGACACCAGCACAGATACGCAGTATTTT; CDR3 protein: CASEDTSTDTQYF
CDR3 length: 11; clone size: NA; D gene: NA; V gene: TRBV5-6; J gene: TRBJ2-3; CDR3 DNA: TGTGCCAGCAGCTATACAGATACGCAGTATTTT; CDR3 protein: CASSYTDTQYF
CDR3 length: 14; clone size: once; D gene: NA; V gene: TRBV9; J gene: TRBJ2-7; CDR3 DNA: TGTGCCAGCAGCCCCCGAGGGGGTAGGGTCGAGCAGTACTTC; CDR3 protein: CASSPRGGRVEQYF
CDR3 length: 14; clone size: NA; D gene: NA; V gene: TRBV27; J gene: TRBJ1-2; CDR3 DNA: TGTGCCAGCAGTTTAAACAGTTACTTCTATGGCTACACCTTC; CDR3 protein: CASSLNSYFYGYTF
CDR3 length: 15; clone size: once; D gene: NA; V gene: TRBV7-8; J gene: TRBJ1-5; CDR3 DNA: TGTGCCAGCAGCTTAGATGGTTATAGCAATCAGCCCCAGCATTTT; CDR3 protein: CASSLDGYSNQPQHF
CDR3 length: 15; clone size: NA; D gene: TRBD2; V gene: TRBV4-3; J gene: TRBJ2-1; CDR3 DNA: TGCGCCAGCAGCCAAGCCAGCGGGGGGGCTGGAAAACAGTTCTTC; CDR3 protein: CASSQASGGAGKQFF
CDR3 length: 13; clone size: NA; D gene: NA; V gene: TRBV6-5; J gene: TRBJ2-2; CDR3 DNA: TGTGCCAGCAGTTACGTGGTGGCCGGGGAGCTGTTTTTT; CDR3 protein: CASSYVVAGELFF
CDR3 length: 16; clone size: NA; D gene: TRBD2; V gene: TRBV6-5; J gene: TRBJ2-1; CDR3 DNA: TGTGCCAGCAGTTACTCGACAGCGGGAGGGCCAAATGAGCAGTTCTTC; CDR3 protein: CASSYSTAGGPNEQFF
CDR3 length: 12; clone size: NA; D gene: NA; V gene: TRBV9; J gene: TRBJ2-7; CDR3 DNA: TGTGCCAGCAGCGTAGGGGGCCTCGAGCAGTACTTC; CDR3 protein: CASSVGGLEQYF
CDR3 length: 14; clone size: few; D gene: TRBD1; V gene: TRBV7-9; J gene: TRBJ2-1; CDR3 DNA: TGTGCCAGCAGCCACGGGACAGGGGTCGATGAGCAGTTCTTC; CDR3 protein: CASSHGTGVDEQFF
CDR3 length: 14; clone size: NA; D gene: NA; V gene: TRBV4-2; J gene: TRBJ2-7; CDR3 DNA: TGTGCCAGCAGCCAAGACCTGGGGGACTACGAGCAGTACTTC; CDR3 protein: CASSQDLGDYEQYF
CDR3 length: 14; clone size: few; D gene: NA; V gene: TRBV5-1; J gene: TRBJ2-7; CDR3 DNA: TGCGCCAGCAGCTTGATGCAGCCCTCCTACGAGCAGTACTTC; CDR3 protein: CASSLMQPSYEQYF
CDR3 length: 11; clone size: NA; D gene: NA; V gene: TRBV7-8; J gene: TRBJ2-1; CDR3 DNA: TGTGCCAGCAGCTTTAGCGGCGAGCAGTTCTTC; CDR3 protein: CASSFSGEQFF
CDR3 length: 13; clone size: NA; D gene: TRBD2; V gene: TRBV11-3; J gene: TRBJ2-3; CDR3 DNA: TGTGCCAGCAGCCCCGGGGGGGTTGATACGCAGTATTTT; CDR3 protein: CASSPGGVDTQYF
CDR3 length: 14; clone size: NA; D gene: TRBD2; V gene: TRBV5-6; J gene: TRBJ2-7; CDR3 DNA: TGTGCCAGCACCCGGACTAGTTTTAACTACGAGCAGTACTTC; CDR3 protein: CASTRTSFNYEQYF